This note documents a single T cell receptor beta chain sequence. What antigen it recognizes has not been identified. No qualities accompany the bases; no much larger clone lies one base away. The data stem from a study of blood T cell repertoires in COVID-19 (dated by TCRdb to the early 2020s). For context, the study as a whole: Samples from collaborators originated in the United States, Italy and Spain and spanned both the acute and convalescent phases of COVID-19. The material from the prospective study consisted of cDNA or gDNA derived from T cells, B-cell-depleted T cells, or PBMCs. Subjects who had been exposed to COVID-19, were actively infected with it, or had recovered from it provided the deeply sampled blood TCRbeta repertoires that made up the dataset. The repertoires were made available in a free public database intended to serve as a resource for research on the immune response to SARS-CoV-2. The samples were drawn from two sources: the first 160 participants of the ongoing ImmuneRACE study, and fewer than 1,500 subjects contributed by 6 global collaborators. A de-identified subject ID, COVID-19 status, age in years and sex were almost always included in the sample metadata. HLA class I and class II types, where available, came from metadata supplied by the sample provider rather than from assay-based typing. What the research found in general, with its limitations: The amount of clinical and demographic metadata varied by source and participant and was provided uncurated.

CDR1 and CDR2 (LGHNA, YSLEER) derive from the germline V gene. Here V drops 3 bases and J drops 2 bases, and the junction holds 6 bases not matched to any gene. From its cysteine to its phenylalanine, the CDR3 spans 15 amino acids. Here the CDR3 DNA is all that survives: 45 bases in frame from base 1. TCRbeta CDR3 regions were amplified from genomic DNA using the immunoSEQ Assay, a bias-controlled multiplex PCR. From the authors' description of their analysis: The number of nucleated cells in each sample was estimated by amplification of reference gene primers within the assay. To quantify the absolute abundance of each unique TCRbeta CDR3 rearrangement, sequence reads were collapsed and filtered. For each sample, productive Simpson clonality was calculated by taking the square root of Simpson's diversity index across productive rearrangements. Held by TCRdb, this immuneACCESS table contains in-frame sequences only and omits some clones. Under half of the omission traces to an unresolved V gene where checked; the cause of the rest is unknown. The V and J calls and clone size come from that table; D and trimming were worked out from the DNA. Here the sample has some 150,000 clones; around 86% occur a single time. The ten largest clones take up approximately 8.7% of the sample.

Collaborating institutions collected whole blood in K2EDTA tubes following their own protocols. Collaborator samples were shipped for TCRbeta analysis as frozen whole blood, isolated PBMCs, or DNA extracted from either sample type. The chain employs TRBV4-3 and TRBJ2-7, with 8 junctional bases fitting TRBD1. The specimen was peripheral blood. The sequence derives from an older woman with active or convalescent COVID-19. The CDR3 protein sequence reads: CASSHRTGSAYEQYF. The sequenced DNA is TGCGCCAGCAGCCACCGGACAGGGAGTGCCTACGAGCAGTACTTC.